This T cell receptor beta chain was documented in a study of T cells after somatic rescue of genetic block (dated by TCRdb to the early 2020s). For the study in its entirety: The study assessed how robust, over the long term, a T-cell system was when the system had developed through somatic rescue of a genetic block in T-cell development.

The library was obtained by the immunoSEQ multiplex PCR assay. Here the immuneACCESS table is served through TCRdb, limited to in-frame sequences with V and J called. Missing clones are a known gap in these copies; in checked studies unresolved V genes cover under half, and the rest lacks a known reason. This sample has around 15,000 clones in its table, and 70% of those were observed once. The top ten clonotypes cover 25% to 30% of the sample. CDR1 is given as LNHDA and CDR2 as SQIVND, both from the germline V gene (reference sequence). There are 21 amino acids in the CDR3, from cysteine to phenylalanine inclusive. Only the CDR3 DNA stays, 63 bases, in frame from base 1. Compared with germline, V lacks 2 bases and J lacks 3 bases; bases without a gene match: 21. Notes on this clone: No cognate antigen has been identified for it. Per-base qualities were not stored, and no clone one base away is much larger.

Input material: peripheral blood mononuclear cells (PBMCs). The chain employs TRBV19 and TRBJ1-2; 10 bases in between match TRBD1. This clonotype originated in a man between 18 and 35 years old. The CDR3 reads as follows: CASSIRDSNPDRGRGDYGYTF. The DNA sequence is as follows: TGTGCCAGTAGTATAAGAGACTCTAACCCCGACAGGGGGCGAGGTGACTATGGCTACACCTTC. This CDR3, with the reference TRBV19 and TRBJ1-2 proteins standing in past its ends, gives the full variable domain DGGITQSPKYLFRKEGQNVTLSCEQNLNHDAMYWYRQDPGQGLRLIYYSQIVNDFQKGDIAEGYSVSREKKESFPLTVTSAQKNPTAFYLCASSIRDSNPDRGRGDYGYTFGSGTRLTVV.